A single sample is the source of the 20 T cell receptor beta chains below, sequenced in a study of cytomegalovirus exposure and HLA in healthy donors. Both 60 Vbeta primers and 13 Jbeta primers went into the PCR. This table comes from immunoSEQ multiplex PCR, and its TCRdb copy is limited to in-frame clones, with some not included. The sample shows about 170,000 clones, approximately 79% of them seen only once. The sequenced sample consisted of PBMCs. The receptors here all came from a male donor in good health and CMV-seronegative.

The gene calls are TRBV14 and TRBJ2-5; tentative D call: TRBD1 (6 bases). The J call may be wrong; the DNA end is better matched by TRBJ2-7. The CDR3 extends over 11 amino acids. CDR1 is SGHDN and CDR2 is FVKESK in the germline V gene. CDR3 DNA sequence: TGTGCCAGCAGTCACAGGGTCGAGCAGTACTTC. Its protein is CASSHRVEQYF.

J is TRBJ1-5 and V is TRBV5-8; 8 nucleotides align to TRBD1. The CDR3 extends over 16 amino acids. Trimming cost V 3 bases and J 4 bases; bases outside gene matches: 9. Germline loops: CDR1 SGHTS, CDR2 YDEGEE. The DNA for the CDR3 is TGTGCCAGCAGCTACGAACCCGGGACAGGTAATCAGCCCCAGCATTTT. Encoded protein: CASSYEPGTGNQPQHF.

The rearrangement uses TRBV19 and TRBJ1-6; D unresolved. Germline CDR1 reads LNHDA; CDR2 reads SQIVND (reference sequence). This CDR3 comprises 15 residues. Trimming shortened V by 3 bases and J by 2 bases, and 8 bases separated the two germline ends. CDR3 sequence: CASSIGTAYNSPLHF. CDR3 sequence (DNA): TGTGCCAGTAGTATTGGAACAGCCTATAATTCACCCCTCCACTTT.

There are a few counts of this clone. The J gene is TRBJ1-3, the V gene TRBV5-4; perhaps TRBD1 as D (5 bases). The CDR3 sequence is 16 residues long. The V gene's germline CDR1 is SGHNT and CDR2 YYREEE (reference sequence). V was clipped by 0 bases and J by 4 bases, with 14 bases between them. CDR3 DNA: TGTGCCAGCAGCTTGGCCGGGGGAACGAGAGGAAACACCATATATTTT. Protein: CASSLAGGTRGNTIYF.

The V and J genes are TRBV6-6 and TRBJ1-4; TRBD1 matches 8 bases. There are 16 residues in the CDR3. The ends lost 5 bases at V and 4 bases at J; junction bases unmatched: 9. The germline gives CDR1 MNHNY, CDR2 SVGAGI (reference sequence). The CDR3 sequence: CASSHLPGQGNEKLFF. The CDR3 region has the DNA TGTGCCAGCAGTCACCTACCCGGACAGGGTAATGAAAAACTGTTTTTT.

The sample holds a few counts of this clone. The chain uses TRBV18 and TRBJ1-2; 8 bases map to TRBD1. Germline V gene sequence: CDR1 KGHSH, CDR2 LQKENI. CDR3 length equals 16 residues. V lost 1 base, J lost 0 bases, and 4 bases stayed unmatched. The CDR3 DNA sequence: TGTGCCAGCTCACCACTCCTACAGGGGGCTAACTATGGCTACACCTTC. Amino acids: CASSPLLQGANYGYTF.

CDR3 nucleotides: TGTGCCATCAGTGACAGGGATCAAGGCTCCTACGAGCAGTACTTC. Amino acid sequence: CAISDRDQGSYEQYF. The gene calls are TRBV10-3 and TRBJ2-7, with TRBD1 as a possible D gene (5 bases). This CDR3 has 15 residues. Trimming left V 3 bases short and J 0 bases short, with 12 bases between. The germline CDR1 and CDR2 sequences are ENHRY and SYGVKD.

The CDR3 region is CASSPGTEYNEQFF. CDR3 sequence (DNA): TGTGCCAGCAGTCCCGGGACAGAGTACAATGAGCAGTTCTTC. The chain joins TRBV6-4 to TRBJ2-1; TRBD1 matches at 7 bases. From germline, CDR1 is MRHNA and CDR2 SNTAGT. V lost 5 bases to trimming and J lost 4 bases; unmatched junction nucleotides: 5. There are 14 residues in the CDR3.

The count of this clone is one. This sequence joins TRBV6-4 and TRBJ2-7; 8 nucleotides match TRBD2. This CDR3 spans 14 amino acids. V gave up 6 bases and J gave up 3 bases; unmatched junction bases: 7. Germline V gene lookup returns CDR1 MRHNA and CDR2 SNTAGT. The DNA of the CDR3 is TGTGCCAGCAGCGCACTCGCGGGGGGCTACGAGCAGTACTTC. Translated: CASSALAGGYEQYF.

The gene calls are TRBV5-1 and TRBJ2-3; 10 bases fit TRBD2. Germline V CDR1 and CDR2: SGHRS, YFSETQ. The CDR3 is 15 amino acids. J was trimmed by 4 bases and V by 0 bases; bases with no gene match: 2. CDR3 DNA sequence: TGCGCCAGCAGCTTGGTGCTAGCGGGGGCAGATACGCAGTATTTT. This codes for CASSLVLAGADTQYF.

The chain uses TRBV7-2 and TRBJ1-2; 9 bases fit TRBD1. The CDR3 sequence is 15 residues long. The germline V gene encodes CDR1 SGHTA and CDR2 FQGNSA. The trim removed 6 bases at V and 1 base at J, leaving 6 bases unmatched. CDR3 DNA: TGTGCCAGCAGGCCAGGACAGGGGTTTAACTATGGCTACACCTTC. Translated, it gives CASRPGQGFNYGYTF.

This clone was found once. The gene calls are TRBV6-5 and TRBJ1-2, with 7 bases identical to TRBD1. V was clipped by 5 bases and J by 4 bases; unmatched bases: 4. Looked up from germline, CDR1 is MNHEY and CDR2 is SVGAGI. The CDR3 contains 13 residues. CDR3 in amino acids: CASSTTGRYGYTF. Written as DNA, the CDR3 is TGTGCCAGCAGTACGACAGGGCGCTATGGCTACACCTTC.

The chain has TRBV5-5 and TRBJ1-5; the D gene is possibly TRBD1 (5 bases). This CDR3 spans 15 amino acids. Trimming took 4 bases from V and 0 from J, leaving 11 bases between them. Germline CDR1 is SGHKS and CDR2 is YYEKEE (reference sequence). CDR3 in amino acids: CASSPLGASNQPQHF. In nucleotides, the CDR3 is TGTGCCAGCAGCCCGCTAGGGGCTAGCAATCAGCCCCAGCATTTT. The whole variable domain, remainder taken from reference TRBV5-5 and TRBJ1-5, is DAGVTQSPTHLIKTRGQQVTLRCSPISGHKSVSWYQQVLGQGPQFIFQYYEKEERGRGNFPDRFSARQFPNYSSELNVNALLLGDSALYLCASSPLGASNQPQHFGDGTRLSIL.

Concerning this clone itself: The same CDR3 can be traced to other DNA sequences in this sample. This chain links TRBV7-9 with TRBJ1-1; TRBD1 matches 8 bases. Per the germline V gene, CDR1 is SEHNR and CDR2 is FQNEAQ (reference sequence). V trimming: 3 bases; J trimming: 1 base; junction bases outside the gene matches: 4. The CDR3 is made up of 15 amino acids. CDR3 DNA sequence: TGTGCCAGCAGCTTCCCGGACAGGGAGAACACTGAAGCTTTCTTT. This gives the protein CASSFPDRENTEAFF.

This clone was seen only a few times. The V gene is TRBV6-6, the J gene TRBJ2-7; TRBD1 agrees at 10 bases. CDR1 is MNHNY and CDR2 is SVGAGI in the germline V gene (reference sequence). CDR3 length: 16 residues. Germline trimming cut 2 bases from V and 4 bases from J; bases unmatched to any gene: 8. The CDR3 loop is CASSYHLTGGRYEQYF. As DNA, the CDR3 is TGTGCCAGCAGTTACCACCTGACAGGGGGCAGATACGAGCAGTACTTC.

In this sample, this clone turned up once. The J gene is TRBJ1-2, the V gene TRBV13, with D hard to call. There are 15 residues in the CDR3. Trimming removed 1 base from V and 1 base from J, with 10 bases in between. Per germline, CDR1 PRHDT and CDR2 FYEKMQ (reference sequence). CDR3 in DNA: TGTGCCAGCAGCTTAGCGAAGGGAGGTAACTATGGCTACACCTTC. This translates into CASSLAKGGNYGYTF.

This clone appeared a few times. The chain is built from TRBV10-2 and TRBJ1-5; 10 bases fit TRBD1. Per germline, CDR1 WSHSY and CDR2 SAAADI. The trim removed 5 bases at V and 15 bases at J, leaving 7 bases unmatched. CDR3 length: 12 amino acids. The CDR3 DNA sequence: TGCGCCAGCAGTCCGACAGGGGGCCGGTGGCATTTT. This sequence encodes CASSPTGGRWHF.

This clone appeared once. The chain uses TRBV13 and TRBJ1-2; D gene ambiguous. This CDR3 is 16 amino acids long. Germline V gene sequence: CDR1 PRHDT, CDR2 FYEKMQ (reference sequence). V was pared by 0 bases and J by 2 bases, with 13 bases between. For the CDR3, the DNA is TGTGCCAGCAGCTTAGGGGCCAGAGGCTTCAACTATGGCTACACCTTC. As protein: CASSLGARGFNYGYTF.

In this sample, this clone turned up once. This chain joins TRBV30 and TRBJ2-7, with 9 bases that match TRBD1. The CDR3 loop spans 13 amino acids. The J segment lost 5 bases and the V segment lost 6 bases, leaving 8 bases of the junction unmatched. Germline assignment: CDR1 GTSNPN and CDR2 SVGIG (reference sequence). As DNA, the CDR3 is TGTGCCTGCTCTAGAACAGGGGGCCACGAGCAGTACTTC. Encoded protein: CACSRTGGHEQYF.

The J gene is TRBJ2-7, the V gene TRBV7-2; 8 bases are shared with TRBD1. The CDR3 has 13 residues. The germline V gene encodes CDR1 SGHTA and CDR2 FQGNSA. V lost 8 bases and J lost 4; bases outside the gene matches: 7. This chain's CDR3 is CASSDRGSYEQYF. CDR3 coding DNA: TGTGCCAGCTCCGACAGGGGCAGTTACGAGCAGTACTTC.